This T cell receptor (beta chain) was profiled in a study of blood T cell repertoires in COVID-19. Across the whole study: Some COVID-19 samples were acute and others convalescent; all came from the United States, Italy and Spain. The analysed material was cDNA or gDNA that came from T cells, B-cell-depleted T cells, or PBMCs.

How the authors handled the data: For nucleated cells, counts were estimated from reference gene primer amplification. The method was immunoSEQ multiplex PCR; TCRdb's version includes in-frame clones alone and lacks a portion of them. V, J and clone size reflect that table, while D and trimming were determined from the DNA. The sample shows more than 95,000 clones, 65% to 90% of them seen only once. V dropped 2 bases and J dropped 12; count of bases not matched to a gene: 10. Germline CDR1 and CDR2: SGHAT and FQNNGV. The length of the CDR3 is 14 residues. V usage is TRBV11-2 and J usage is TRBJ2-1, with 7 positions matching TRBD2. The sequence was obtained from a woman at least 80 years old with acute or convalescent COVID-19. The sequencing sample was made of peripheral blood. CDR3 nucleotide sequence: TGTGCCAGCAGCTTATCGGCTAGCGGAGGATGGCAGTTCTTC. The encoded protein is CASSLSASGGWQFF.